This T cell receptor beta chain comes out of a study of tumor-infiltrating lymphocytes in oesophageal squamous cell carcinoma (dated by TCRdb to 2016 to 2017). Library construction relied on PCR. The run used an Illumina HiSeq 2000. The raw public data were reprocessed by TCRdb itself: fastp quality trimming at Q25, MiXCR clonotype calling, in-frame beta chains only. Entries are consolidated by CDR3 protein sequence, retaining the most common genes and DNA. Recorded for this sample are about 24,000 distinct CDR3 sequences; about 40% of them occurred a single time. Under 30% of the sample comes from the top ten. This clonotype was recorded a few times. Its target antigen remains unknown. The limits of the CDR3 on the DNA are not certain, so only TCRdb's listed CDR3 is given. The receptor was isolated from a male donor with esophageal squamous cell carcinoma. The sequenced sample consisted of esophageal tumor tissue.

This receptor has the CDR3 CASSNRGWLHLRF. The V gene is TRBV6-4 and the J gene is TRBJ2-6; the table's TRBD1 call for D was not verified on the DNA. CDR1 is given as MRHNA and CDR2 as SNTAGT, both from the germline V gene. The CDR3 spans 13 residues, from the cysteine through the phenylalanine.